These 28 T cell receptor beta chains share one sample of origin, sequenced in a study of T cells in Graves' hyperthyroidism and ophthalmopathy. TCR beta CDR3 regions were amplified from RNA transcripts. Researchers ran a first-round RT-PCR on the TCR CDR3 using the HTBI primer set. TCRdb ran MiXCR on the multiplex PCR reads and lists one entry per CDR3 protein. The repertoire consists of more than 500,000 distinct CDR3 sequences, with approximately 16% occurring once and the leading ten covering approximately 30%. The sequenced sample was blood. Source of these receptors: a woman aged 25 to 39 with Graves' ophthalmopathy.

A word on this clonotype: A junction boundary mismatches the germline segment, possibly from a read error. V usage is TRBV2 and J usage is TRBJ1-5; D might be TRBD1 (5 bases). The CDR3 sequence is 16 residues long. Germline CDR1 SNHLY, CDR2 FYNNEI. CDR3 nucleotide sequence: TGTACCAGCAGTGAGCCGGGACTTACTGCTCGTCAGCCCCAGCATTTT. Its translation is CTSSEPGLTARQPQHF.

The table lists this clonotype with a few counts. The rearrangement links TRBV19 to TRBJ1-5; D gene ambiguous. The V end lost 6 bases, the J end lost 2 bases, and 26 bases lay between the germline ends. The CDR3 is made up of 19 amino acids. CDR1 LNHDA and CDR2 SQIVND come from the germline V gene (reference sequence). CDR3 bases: TGTGCCAGTAGCCCCGTCCCCGGATGGGTAAGCACTGGCAATCAGCCCCAGCATTTT. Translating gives CASSPVPGWVSTGNQPQHF.

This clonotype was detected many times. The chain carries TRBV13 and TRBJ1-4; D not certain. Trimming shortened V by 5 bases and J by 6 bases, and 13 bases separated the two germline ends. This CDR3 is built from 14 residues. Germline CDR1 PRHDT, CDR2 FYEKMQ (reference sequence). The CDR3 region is CASSLRYRDEKLFF. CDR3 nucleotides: TGTGCCAGCAGCCTCCGGTACCGAGATGAAAAACTGTTTTTT.

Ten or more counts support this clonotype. CDR3 region: CASIRGNNEQFF. CDR3 nucleotides: TGTGCCAGCATCCGGGGTAACAATGAGCAGTTCTTC. The chain has TRBV2 and TRBJ2-1; a possible D gene is TRBD2 (5 bases). Germline assignment: CDR1 SNHLY and CDR2 FYNNEI. V was pared by 7 bases and J by 5 bases, with 9 bases between. The CDR3 contains 12 residues.

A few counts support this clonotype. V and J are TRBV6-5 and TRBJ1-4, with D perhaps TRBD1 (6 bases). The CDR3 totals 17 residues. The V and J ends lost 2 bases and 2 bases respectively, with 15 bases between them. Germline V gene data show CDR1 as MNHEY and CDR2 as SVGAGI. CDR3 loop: CASSYLPPGETNEKLFF. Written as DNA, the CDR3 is TGTGCCAGCAGTTACCTCCCACCAGGGGAGACTAATGAAAAACTGTTTTTT.

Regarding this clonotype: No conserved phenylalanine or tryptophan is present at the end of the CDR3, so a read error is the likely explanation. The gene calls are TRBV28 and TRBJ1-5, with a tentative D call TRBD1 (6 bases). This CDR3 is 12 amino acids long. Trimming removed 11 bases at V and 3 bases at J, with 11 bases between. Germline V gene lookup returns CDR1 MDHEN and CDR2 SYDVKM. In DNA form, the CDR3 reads TGTGCCTTTGGACAGTACAATCAGCCCCAGCATCTT. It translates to CAFGQYNQPQHL.

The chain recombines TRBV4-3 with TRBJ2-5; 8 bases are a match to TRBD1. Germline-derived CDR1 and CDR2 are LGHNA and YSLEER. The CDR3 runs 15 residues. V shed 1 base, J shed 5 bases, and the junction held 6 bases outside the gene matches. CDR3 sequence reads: CASSQAGTGSETQYF. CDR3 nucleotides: TGCGCCAGCAGCCAAGCCGGGACAGGATCCGAGACCCAGTACTTC.

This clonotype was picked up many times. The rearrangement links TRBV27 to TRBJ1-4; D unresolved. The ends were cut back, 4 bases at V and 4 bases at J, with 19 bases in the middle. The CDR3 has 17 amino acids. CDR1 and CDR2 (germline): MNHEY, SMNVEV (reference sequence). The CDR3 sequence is CASSSSTVYGGNEKLFF. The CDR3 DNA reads TGTGCCAGCAGTTCATCCACAGTCTACGGAGGTAATGAAAAACTGTTTTTT.

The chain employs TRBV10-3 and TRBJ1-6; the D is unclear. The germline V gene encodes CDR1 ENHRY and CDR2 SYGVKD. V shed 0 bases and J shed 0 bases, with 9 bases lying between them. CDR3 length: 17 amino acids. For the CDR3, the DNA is TGTGCCATCAGTGAGTCTTCATCGAGCTCCTATAATTCACCCCTCCACTTT. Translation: CAISESSSSSYNSPLHF.

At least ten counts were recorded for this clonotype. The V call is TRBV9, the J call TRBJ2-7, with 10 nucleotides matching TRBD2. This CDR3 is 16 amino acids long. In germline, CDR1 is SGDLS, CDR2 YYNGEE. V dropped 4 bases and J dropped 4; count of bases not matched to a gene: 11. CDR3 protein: CASSKGLAGVNYEQYF. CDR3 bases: TGTGCCAGCAGCAAAGGGCTAGCGGGAGTTAATTACGAGCAGTACTTC.

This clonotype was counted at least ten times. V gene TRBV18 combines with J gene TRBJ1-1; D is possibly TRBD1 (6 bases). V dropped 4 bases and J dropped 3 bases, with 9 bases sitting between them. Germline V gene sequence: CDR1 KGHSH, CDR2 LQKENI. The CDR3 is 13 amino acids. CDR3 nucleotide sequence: TGTGCCAGCTCACAGGGGGAGGACACTGAAGCTTTCTTT. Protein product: CASSQGEDTEAFF.

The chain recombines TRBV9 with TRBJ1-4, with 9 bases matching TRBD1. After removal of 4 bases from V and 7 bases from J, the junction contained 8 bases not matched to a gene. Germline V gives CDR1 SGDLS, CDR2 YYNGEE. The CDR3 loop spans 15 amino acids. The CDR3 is CASSPSTGGGEKLFF. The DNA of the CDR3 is TGTGCCAGCAGCCCTAGTACAGGGGGCGGTGAAAAACTGTTTTTT.

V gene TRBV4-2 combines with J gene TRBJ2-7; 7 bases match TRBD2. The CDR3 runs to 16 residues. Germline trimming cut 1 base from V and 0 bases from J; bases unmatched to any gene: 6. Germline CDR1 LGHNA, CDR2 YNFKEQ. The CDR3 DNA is TGTGCCAGCAGCCAAGGAACAGCGGGGCTCTCCTACGAGCAGTACTTC. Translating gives CASSQGTAGLSYEQYF.

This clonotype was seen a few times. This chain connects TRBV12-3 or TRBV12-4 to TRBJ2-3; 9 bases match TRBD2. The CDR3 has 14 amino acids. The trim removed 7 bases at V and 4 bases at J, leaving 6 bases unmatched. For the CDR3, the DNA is TGTGCCAGCAAGGGCGGGAGGGGGGCAGATACGCAGTATTTT. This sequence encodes CASKGGRGADTQYF.

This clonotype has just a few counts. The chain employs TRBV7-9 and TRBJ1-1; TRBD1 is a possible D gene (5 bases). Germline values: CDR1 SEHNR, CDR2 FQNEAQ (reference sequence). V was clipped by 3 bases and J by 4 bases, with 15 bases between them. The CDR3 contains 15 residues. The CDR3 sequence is CASSFPLGVGTEAFF. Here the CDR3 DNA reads TGTGCCAGCAGCTTTCCTCTGGGGGTTGGCACTGAAGCTTTCTTT.

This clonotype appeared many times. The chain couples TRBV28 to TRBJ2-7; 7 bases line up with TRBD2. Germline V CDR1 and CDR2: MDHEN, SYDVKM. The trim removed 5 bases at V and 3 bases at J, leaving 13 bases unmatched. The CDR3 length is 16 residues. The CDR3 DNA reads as TGTGCCAGCAGTAGCCCTAGCGGCCTTGGGGACTACGAGCAGTACTTC. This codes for CASSSPSGLGDYEQYF. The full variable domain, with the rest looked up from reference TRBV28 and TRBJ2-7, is DVKVTQSSRYLVKRTGEKVFLECVQDMDHENMFWYRQDPGLGLRLIYFSYDVKMKEKGDIPEGYSVSREKKERFSLILESASTNQTSMYLCASSSPSGLGDYEQYFGPGTRLTVT.

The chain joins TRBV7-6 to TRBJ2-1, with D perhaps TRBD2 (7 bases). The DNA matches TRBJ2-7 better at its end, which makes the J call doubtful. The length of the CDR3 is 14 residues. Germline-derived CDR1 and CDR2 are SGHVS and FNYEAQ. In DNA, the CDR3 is TGTGCCAGCAGCTTAGGGAAGGGGGGGAATGAGCAGTACTTC. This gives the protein CASSLGKGGNEQYF.

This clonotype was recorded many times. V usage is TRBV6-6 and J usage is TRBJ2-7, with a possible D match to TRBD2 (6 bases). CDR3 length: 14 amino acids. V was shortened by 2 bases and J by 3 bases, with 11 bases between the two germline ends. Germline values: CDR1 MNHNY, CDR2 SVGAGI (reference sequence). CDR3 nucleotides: TGTGCCAGCAGTTACGGGCAGGGAGGCTACGAGCAGTACTTC. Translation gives CASSYGQGGYEQYF.

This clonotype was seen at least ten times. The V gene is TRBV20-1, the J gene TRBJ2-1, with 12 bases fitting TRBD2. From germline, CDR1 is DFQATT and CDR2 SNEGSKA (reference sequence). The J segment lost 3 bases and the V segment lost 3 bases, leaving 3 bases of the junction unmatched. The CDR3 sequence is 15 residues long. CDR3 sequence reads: CSARTSGRRYNEQFF. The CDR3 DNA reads TGCAGTGCTAGGACTAGCGGGAGACGCTACAATGAGCAGTTCTTC.

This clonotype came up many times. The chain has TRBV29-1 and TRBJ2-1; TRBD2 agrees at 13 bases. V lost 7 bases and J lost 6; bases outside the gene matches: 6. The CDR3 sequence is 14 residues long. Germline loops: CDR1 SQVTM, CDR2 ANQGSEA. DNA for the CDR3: TGCAGCGACCGAGGACTAGCGGGGGTCAATGAGCAGTTCTTC. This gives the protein CSDRGLAGVNEQFF.

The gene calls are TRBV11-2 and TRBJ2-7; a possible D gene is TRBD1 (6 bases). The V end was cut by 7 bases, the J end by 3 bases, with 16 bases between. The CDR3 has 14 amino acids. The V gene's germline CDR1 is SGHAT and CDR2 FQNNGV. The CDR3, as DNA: TGTGCCAGCATCCCGTCTGGGACAAACTACGAGCAGTACTTC. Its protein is CASIPSGTNYEQYF.

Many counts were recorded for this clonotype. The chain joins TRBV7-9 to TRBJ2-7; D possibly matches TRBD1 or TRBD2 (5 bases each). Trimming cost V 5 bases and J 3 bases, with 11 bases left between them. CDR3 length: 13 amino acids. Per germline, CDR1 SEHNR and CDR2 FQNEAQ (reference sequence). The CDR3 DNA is TGTGCCAGCAGCCCCAGGGCGGGCTACGAGCAGTACTTC. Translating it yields CASSPRAGYEQYF.

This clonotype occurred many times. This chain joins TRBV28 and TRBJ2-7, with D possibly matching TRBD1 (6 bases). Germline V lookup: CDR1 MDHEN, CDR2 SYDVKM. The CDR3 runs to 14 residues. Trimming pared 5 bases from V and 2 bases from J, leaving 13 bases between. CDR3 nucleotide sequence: TGTGCCAGCAGTCGTAGGGACATCACCTACGAGCAGTACTTC. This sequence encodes CASSRRDITYEQYF.

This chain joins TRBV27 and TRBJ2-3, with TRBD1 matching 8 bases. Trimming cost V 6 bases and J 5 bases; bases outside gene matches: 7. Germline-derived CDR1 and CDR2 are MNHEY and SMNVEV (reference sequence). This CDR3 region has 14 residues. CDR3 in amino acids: CASSPDRAEDTQYF. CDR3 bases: TGTGCCAGCAGCCCGGACAGGGCGGAAGATACGCAGTATTTT.

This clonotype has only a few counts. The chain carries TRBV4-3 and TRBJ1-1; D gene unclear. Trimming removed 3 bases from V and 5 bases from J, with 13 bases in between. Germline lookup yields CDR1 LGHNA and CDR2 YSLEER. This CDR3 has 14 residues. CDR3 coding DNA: TGCGCCAGCAGCCAGGCTTTGAGTGGGACTGAAGCTTTCTTT. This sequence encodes CASSQALSGTEAFF.

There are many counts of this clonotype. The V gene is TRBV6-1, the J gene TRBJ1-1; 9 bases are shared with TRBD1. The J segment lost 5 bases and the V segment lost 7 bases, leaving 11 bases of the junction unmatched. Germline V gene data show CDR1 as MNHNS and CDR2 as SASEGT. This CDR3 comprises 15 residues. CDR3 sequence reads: CASIPYGTGQTEAFF. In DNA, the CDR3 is TGTGCCAGCATCCCATACGGGACAGGGCAAACTGAAGCTTTCTTT.

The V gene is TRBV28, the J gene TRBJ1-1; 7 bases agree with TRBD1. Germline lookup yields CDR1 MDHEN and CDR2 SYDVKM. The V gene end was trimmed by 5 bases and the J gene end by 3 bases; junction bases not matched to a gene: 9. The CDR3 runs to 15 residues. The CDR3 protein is CASSTQGVGYTEAFF. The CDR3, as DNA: TGTGCCAGCAGTACCCAGGGGGTAGGTTACACTGAAGCTTTCTTT.

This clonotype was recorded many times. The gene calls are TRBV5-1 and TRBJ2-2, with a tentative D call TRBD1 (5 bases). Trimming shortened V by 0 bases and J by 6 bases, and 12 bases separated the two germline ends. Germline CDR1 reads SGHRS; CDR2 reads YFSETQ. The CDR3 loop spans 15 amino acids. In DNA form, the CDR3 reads TGCGCCAGCAGCTTGGATCCGGTAGGGGCCGGGGAGCTGTTTTTT. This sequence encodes CASSLDPVGAGELFF.